Detailed here is one T cell receptor beta chain. Profiled with immunoSEQ multiplex PCR; TCRdb holds only in-frame clones, not every one. This table has millions of clones, around 93% appearing once. Terminally differentiated effector memory CD45RA+ cells were left out of the naive CD8 fraction, which was CD45RO-negative and positively selected for CCR7. These data come from a study of shared clonotypes between healthy human individuals. The CDR3 loop spans 18 amino acids. The J segment lost 1 base and the V segment lost 6 bases, leaving 14 bases of the junction unmatched. CDR1 is MDHEN and CDR2 is SYDVKM in the germline V gene.

This chain uses TRBV28 with TRBJ1-2; 10 bases map to TRBD1. The origin of this receptor is a man between 18 and 29 years old in good health. Some clones in this sample may be carry-over from other donors' samples. The specimen was naive CD8+ T cells from PBMCs. The CDR3 bases are TGTGCCAGCAGCCTCCCCCGGGACAGGGGTCGGATTAACTATGGCTACACCTTC. Its translation is CASSLPRDRGRINYGYTF.